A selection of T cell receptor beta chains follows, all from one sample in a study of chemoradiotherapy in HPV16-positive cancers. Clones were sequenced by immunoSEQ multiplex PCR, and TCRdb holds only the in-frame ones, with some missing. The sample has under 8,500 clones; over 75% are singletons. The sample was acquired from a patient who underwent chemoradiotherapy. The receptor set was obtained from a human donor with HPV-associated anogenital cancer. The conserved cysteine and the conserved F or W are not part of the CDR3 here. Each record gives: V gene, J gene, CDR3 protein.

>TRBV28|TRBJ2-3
ASISGGADTDTQY
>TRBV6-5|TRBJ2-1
ASKLGLGVYNEQF
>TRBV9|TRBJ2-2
ASSSYTGELF
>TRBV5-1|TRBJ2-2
ASNREATGELF
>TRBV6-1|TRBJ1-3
ASSEMAWGSSGNTIY
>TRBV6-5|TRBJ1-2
ASSSPEGYT
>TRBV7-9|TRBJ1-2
ASSLAALEQNYGYT
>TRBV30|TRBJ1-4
AWGGNRGEKLF
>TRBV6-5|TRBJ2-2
ASSYSEAGELF
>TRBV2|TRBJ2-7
ASGGLIYEQY
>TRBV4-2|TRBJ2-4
ASSQVAGIGGDIQY
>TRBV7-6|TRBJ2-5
ASSLVGQGEETQY
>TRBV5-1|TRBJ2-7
ASSSLGGGSSYEQY
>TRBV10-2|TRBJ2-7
ASSKGYEQY
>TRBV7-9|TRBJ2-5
ASSWAAGTQETQY
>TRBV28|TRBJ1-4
ASSSQGLGKLF
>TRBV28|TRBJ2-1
ASSFHSLGGGTGEQF
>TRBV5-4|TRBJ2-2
ASSFGLAGAPGSGELF
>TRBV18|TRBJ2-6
ASSPPRTVLT
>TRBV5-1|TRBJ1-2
ASSLSTGVGDGYT
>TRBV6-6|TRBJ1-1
ASRLDRDTEAF
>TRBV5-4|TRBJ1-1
ASSPQVNTEAF
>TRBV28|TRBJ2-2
ASSLGRYPRINTGELF
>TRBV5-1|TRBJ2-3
ASSLDVRGTDTQY
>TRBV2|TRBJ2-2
ASRPTKNTGELF
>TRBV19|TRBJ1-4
ASSPVGTGDEKLF
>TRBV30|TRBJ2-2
AWSDFHTGELF
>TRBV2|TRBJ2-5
AAGGIRQETQY
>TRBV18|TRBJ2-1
ASSPQRGAYNEQF
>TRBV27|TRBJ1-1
ASSFGARLNTEAF
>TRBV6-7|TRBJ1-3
ASSRHLRDSGSLSGNTIY
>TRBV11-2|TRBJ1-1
ASSFAAGATVNTEAF
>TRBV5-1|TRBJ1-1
ASSLAGGDTEAF
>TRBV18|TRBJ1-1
ASSSGGGGTEAF
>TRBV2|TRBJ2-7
ASSPTGYEQY
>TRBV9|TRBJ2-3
ASSLDVDTQY
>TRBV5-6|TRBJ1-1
ASSLETEAF
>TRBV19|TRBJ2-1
ASSIGPGAGNNEQF
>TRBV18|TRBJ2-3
ASSPNSGGRTDTQY
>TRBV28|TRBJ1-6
ASSLWVAVGPRNFDLH
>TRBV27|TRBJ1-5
ASSPLLGNQPQH
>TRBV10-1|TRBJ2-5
ASRLSWTQY
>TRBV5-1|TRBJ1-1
ASRITGGTEAF
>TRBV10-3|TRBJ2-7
AISEGRKGGAYEQY
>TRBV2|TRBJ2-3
ASIRLAGDTDTQY
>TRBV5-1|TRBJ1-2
ASSGTDYGYT
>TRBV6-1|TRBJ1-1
ASSSGSRAF
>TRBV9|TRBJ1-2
ASSPQALTPPNYGYT
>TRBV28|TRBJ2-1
ASSPRDRLSNNEQF
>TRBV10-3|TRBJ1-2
AISESSTHGYT
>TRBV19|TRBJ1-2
ASKGQGFLSNYGYT
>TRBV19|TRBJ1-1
ASSLEARGTEAF
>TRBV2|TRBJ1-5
ASSYSGQLNQPQH
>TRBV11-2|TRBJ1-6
ASSFRESPLH
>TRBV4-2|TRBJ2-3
ASSQDGLAGGSDTQY